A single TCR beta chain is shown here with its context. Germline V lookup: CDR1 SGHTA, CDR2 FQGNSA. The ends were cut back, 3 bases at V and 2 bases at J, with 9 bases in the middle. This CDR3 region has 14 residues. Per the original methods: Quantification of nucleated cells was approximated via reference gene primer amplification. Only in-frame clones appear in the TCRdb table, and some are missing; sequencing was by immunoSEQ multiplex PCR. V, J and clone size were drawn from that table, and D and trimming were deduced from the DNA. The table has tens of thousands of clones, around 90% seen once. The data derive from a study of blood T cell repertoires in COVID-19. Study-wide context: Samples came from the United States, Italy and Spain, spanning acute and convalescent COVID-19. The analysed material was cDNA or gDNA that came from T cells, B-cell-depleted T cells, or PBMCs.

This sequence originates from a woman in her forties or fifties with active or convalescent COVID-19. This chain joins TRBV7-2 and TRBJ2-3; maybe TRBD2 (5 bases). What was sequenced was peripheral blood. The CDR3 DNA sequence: TGTGCCAGCAGCTTCACCGGGAACACAGATACGCAGTATTTT. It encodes CASSFTGNTDTQYF.